This TCR beta chain was sequenced during a study of blood T cell repertoires in COVID-19. Methods used by the authors: Amplification with reference gene primers provided the estimates of nucleated cell counts. Sequencing was performed with immunoSEQ multiplex PCR; in TCRdb, only in-frame clones are kept and a portion is missing. The DNA gave D and trimming, while V, J and clone size come from that table. The sample consists of tens of thousands of clones, 90% of them appearing once. This TCR was recovered from a man aged 45-60 years with acute or convalescent COVID-19. The sequenced sample consisted of peripheral blood.

The CDR3 coding sequence is TGTGCCAGCAGTGAGCGTCTAGCGGGAGTATTAAGTACCTACGAGCAGTACTTC. It translates to CASSERLAGVLSTYEQYF. The chain joins TRBV2 to TRBJ2-7; 10 positions match TRBD2. This CDR3 has 18 residues. Germline lookup yields CDR1 SNHLY and CDR2 FYNNEI. The ends lost 3 bases at V and 2 bases at J; junction bases unmatched: 13. Drawing the rest from reference TRBV2 and TRBJ2-7, the complete variable domain is EPEVTQTPSHQVTQMGQEVILRCVPISNHLYFYWYRQILGQKVEFLVSFYNNEISEKSEIFDDQFSVERPDGSNFTLKIRSTKLEDSAMYFCASSERLAGVLSTYEQYFGPGTRLTVT.